These T cell receptor beta chains were read from a single sample in a study of metastatic and nonmetastatic thyroid tumors. TCRdb reassembled clones from the PCR reads with MiXCR. The table shows about 85,000 clones, with approximately 9% occurring only once. The sample consisted of blood. These receptor sequences come from a female donor with papillary thyroid cancer or a benign thyroid nodule (not recorded which). Some clones in this sample may be carry-over from other donors' samples. The CDR3 runs from the conserved cysteine through the conserved F or W. D genes are given only for firm matches. The size of a clone is reported for some rows only, either as once, few or many, or as a class for expanded clones.

cdr3_aa,cdr3_nt,clone_size,j_call,cdr3_length,d_call,v_call
CSVDWTGGAGTQYF,TGCAGCGTTGATTGGACAGGGGGCGCGGGGACCCAGTACTTC,many,TRBJ2-5,14,TRBD1,TRBV29-1
CAITDRTGAHCF,TGTGCCATCACTGACCGGACAGGGGCTCATTGCTTC,few,TRBJ2-7,12,TRBD1,TRBV6-1
CASSSMGPGAGELFF,TGTGCCAGCAGCTCAATGGGACCAGGGGCCGGGGAGCTGTTTTTT,many,TRBJ2-2,15,-,TRBV5-6
CSARCAGQTSYEQYF,TGCAGTGCTAGATGTGCGGGACAGACCTCCTACGAGCAGTACTTC,-,TRBJ2-7,15,-,TRBV20-1
CASRPPGGGPQDTQYF,TGCGCCAGCAGGCCCCCTGGTGGGGGGCCACAAGATACGCAGTATTTT,many,TRBJ2-3,16,-,TRBV5-1
CASSELRPSGNTIYF,TGTGCCAGCAGTGAACTCAGGCCATCTGGAAACACCATATATTTT,many,TRBJ1-3,15,-,TRBV2
CASSIGRRAAYNEQFF,TGTGCCAGTAGTATAGGGCGCAGGGCGGCCTACAATGAGCAGTTCTTC,many,TRBJ2-1,16,-,TRBV19
CASSPVNTEAFF,TGTGCCAGCAGTCCAGTGAACACTGAAGCTTTCTTT,-,TRBJ1-1,12,-,TRBV6-1
CASSVPRLYEQYF,TGTGCCAGCAGTGTGCCTAGACTCTACGAGCAGTACTTC,-,TRBJ2-7,13,-,TRBV6-1
CASSLGIAGETGELFF,TGTGCCAGCAGCTTAGGGATAGCGGGGGAGACCGGGGAGCTGTTTTTT,-,TRBJ2-2,16,TRBD2,TRBV7-6